Below, one TCR beta chain is given with its context. Its specificity is unknown. These data originate in a study of CD8+ T cells in alopecia areata. Overall study context: Treatment with tofacitinib (6 to 18 months) was followed by 6 months off drug. Among treated patients, severity was scored by affected scalp area percentage. Study-wide results and caveats: Administration of tofacitinib significantly diminished scalp clonality and expanded CD8+ clones within the top 100.

Per the germline V gene, CDR1 is SGHDN and CDR2 is FVKESK. The CDR3 length is 13 residues. The V and J ends lost 4 bases and 7 bases, in that order; junction bases with no gene match: 5. RNA, once extracted, was reverse transcribed into cDNA for use as the sequencing template. Here immunoSEQ multiplex PCR was the method, and the copy in TCRdb shows in-frame clones only, minus some. Of roughly 120,000 clones in the sample, less than 60% were seen once. Treatment specified: oral pan-JAK inhibitor, 5-10 mg twice daily. The chain is built from TRBV14 and TRBJ2-7; TRBD2 agrees at 9 bases. The source is a human donor with alopecia areata. The material was CD4+ T cells sorted from blood, obtained at week 24, from a patient treated with tofacitinib. CDR3 bases: TGTGCCAGCAGCCCCCGGGCGGGGGGGGAGCAGTACTTC. Translated: CASSPRAGGEQYF.